Presented here are 15 T cell receptor beta chains from one specimen sequenced in a study of blood T cell repertoires in COVID-19. Repertoires were generated with immunoSEQ multiplex PCR, while TCRdb's copy carries only in-frame clones and drops some. This sample has 150,000 or so clones; about four fifths occur once, and the top ten carry 8% to 9%. Specimen: peripheral blood. The receptors stem from a human donor with acute or convalescent COVID-19. The donor label of this sample is uncertain.

The chain has TRBV30 and TRBJ1-1; 9 nucleotides match TRBD1. The J segment lost 10 bases and the V segment lost 4 bases, leaving 7 bases of the junction unmatched. Per germline, CDR1 GTSNPN and CDR2 SVGIG (reference sequence). The CDR3 is 12 amino acids. CDR3 loop: CAWISVTGGAFF. The CDR3 DNA reads as TGTGCCTGGATCTCCGTGACAGGGGGAGCTTTCTTT.

This clone appeared a few times. V and J are TRBV6-5 and TRBJ1-3; tentatively, D is TRBD1 (5 bases). The CDR3 spans 14 residues. The ends were cut back, 7 bases at V and 3 bases at J, with 13 bases in the middle. The germline CDR1 and CDR2 sequences are MNHEY and SVGAGI. CDR3 bases: TGTGCCAGCAAGGGTACGGGGGTTGGAAACACCATATATTTT. This gives the protein CASKGTGVGNTIYF.

CDR3 nucleotides: TGCGCCAGCAGCTTGCGGTCTTCGGGTAAAGGCACTGAAGCTTTCTTT. This gives the protein CASSLRSSGKGTEAFF. V gene TRBV5-1 combines with J gene TRBJ1-1; the D is unclear. CDR1 is SGHRS and CDR2 is YFSETQ in the germline V gene. This CDR3 has 16 amino acids. Trimming left V 1 base short and J 4 bases short, with 17 bases between.

A few counts support this clone. The chain recombines TRBV9 with TRBJ2-2, with TRBD2 matching 8 bases. This CDR3 comprises 16 residues. J was trimmed by 0 bases and V by 3 bases; bases with no gene match: 4. Looked up from germline, CDR1 is SGDLS and CDR2 is YYNGEE. Written as DNA, the CDR3 is TGTGCCAGCAGCGATAATAGCGGGGCGAACACCGGGGAGCTGTTTTTT. Protein sequence: CASSDNSGANTGELFF.

This chain uses TRBV21-1 with TRBJ2-3; TRBD2 was called by the table and not checked on the DNA. TRBV21-1 is described as a pseudogene. This CDR3 spans 18 amino acids. Written as DNA, the CDR3 is TGTGCCAGCAGCAAGGGACTAGCGGGGGGGCCGATCACAGATACGCAGTATTTT. This gives the protein CASSKGLAGGPITDTQYF.

J is TRBJ2-5 and V is TRBV6-6; TRBD1 aligns across 11 bases. Per the germline V gene, CDR1 is MNHNY and CDR2 is SVGAGI (reference sequence). The CDR3 totals 15 residues. The junction had 7 bases not matched to a gene; V was cut back by 5 bases and J by 5 bases. As DNA, the CDR3 is TGTGCCAGCAGTCCCCTGGACAGGGGGCGGGAGACCCAGTACTTC. It encodes CASSPLDRGRETQYF.

The chain couples TRBV5-1 to TRBJ2-3; 7 bases line up with TRBD2. This CDR3 spans 14 amino acids. Germline V gene lookup returns CDR1 SGHRS and CDR2 YFSETQ. V gave up 7 bases and J gave up 4 bases; unmatched junction bases: 9. As DNA, the CDR3 is TGCGCCAGCGAGCGGGGCGGTCATCCAGATACGCAGTATTTT. As protein: CASERGGHPDTQYF.

The chain is built from TRBV19 and TRBJ1-2, with 9 bases fitting TRBD1. The CDR3 covers 18 residues. In germline, CDR1 is LNHDA, CDR2 SQIVND (reference sequence). V gave up 2 bases and J gave up 5 bases; unmatched junction bases: 15. In DNA form, the CDR3 reads TGTGCCAGTAGTATAAGGGCCAGGGGGACAGGGCTGAGTTATGGCTACACCTTC. It translates to CASSIRARGTGLSYGYTF.

The chain recombines TRBV7-2 with TRBJ2-2, with D perhaps matching TRBD2 (6 bases). This CDR3 has 17 residues. Deletions cut 7 bases from V and 9 bases from J, with 27 bases between. The V gene's germline CDR1 is SGHTA and CDR2 FQGNSA. The CDR3 is CASTQSPRGARGRELFF. The DNA of the CDR3 is TGTGCCAGCACCCAGAGCCCGCGGGGCGCCCGAGGTCGGGAGCTGTTTTTT. The full variable domain, with the rest looked up from reference TRBV7-2 and TRBJ2-2, is GAGVSQSPSNKVTEKGKDVELRCDPISGHTALYWYRQSLGQGLEFLIYFQGNSAPDKSGLPSDRFSAERTGGSVSTLTIQRTQQEDSAVYLCASTQSPRGARGRELFFGEGSRLTVL.

The chain carries TRBV14 and TRBJ2-7; D ambiguous. V lost 6 bases to trimming and J lost 5 bases, with 11 bases between them. Per germline, CDR1 SGHDN and CDR2 FVKESK. CDR3 size: 12 residues. The CDR3 bases are TGTGCCAGCAGTCTAGGTGCAAACGAGCAGTACGTC. Its protein product is CASSLGANEQYV.

In this sample, this clone turned up a few times. CDR3 region: CASSNLKGATGLNTEAFF. The CDR3 DNA follows: TGTGCCAGCAGCAACCTGAAGGGAGCGACAGGGTTGAACACTGAAGCTTTCTTT. V and J are TRBV21-1 and TRBJ1-1; TRBD1, as called in the table, went unchecked against the DNA. TRBV21-1 represents a pseudogene. This CDR3 comprises 18 residues.

The chain is built from TRBV30 and TRBJ1-2; D ambiguous. Trimming left V 2 bases short and J 8 bases short, with 15 bases between. Germline V lookup: CDR1 GTSNPN, CDR2 SVGIG (reference sequence). CDR3 length equals 13 residues. The CDR3 loop reads CAWSRPAGSGYTF. The CDR3 nucleotides read TGTGCCTGGAGTCGCCCTGCGGGGTCAGGCTACACCTTC.

This chain joins TRBV19 and TRBJ1-1; D not certain. Per germline, CDR1 LNHDA and CDR2 SQIVND (reference sequence). V lost 3 bases, J lost 4 bases, and 18 bases lay in between. The CDR3 loop spans 16 amino acids. The CDR3 region is CASSIAAAEFGTEAFF. The CDR3 nucleotides read TGTGCCAGTAGTATCGCGGCAGCGGAATTCGGCACTGAAGCTTTCTTT.

The V and J genes are TRBV9 and TRBJ1-4, with D tentatively TRBD1 (5 bases). The CDR3 consists of 16 residues. The V and J ends lost 4 bases and 11 bases respectively, with 24 bases between them. Germline V gene lookup returns CDR1 SGDLS and CDR2 YYNGEE. The CDR3 reads CASSPGLSPKGEKLFF. The CDR3 DNA sequence: TGTGCCAGCAGCCCGGGACTCTCCCCAAAGGGTGAGAAACTGTTTTTT.

The chain uses TRBV24-1 and TRBJ2-7; possible D gene TRBD1, 6 bases. Germline lookup yields CDR1 KGHDR and CDR2 SFDVKD. CDR3 size: 14 residues. V was cut by 3 bases and J by 9 bases, with 17 bases left in between. The CDR3 DNA reads TGTGCCACCAGTGATGCCGGGACAATCTATGCGCAGTACTTC. Amino acid sequence: CATSDAGTIYAQYF.